A selection of T cell receptor beta chains follows, all from one sample in a study of cytomegalovirus exposure and HLA in healthy donors. Clones were sequenced by immunoSEQ multiplex PCR, and TCRdb holds only the in-frame ones, with some missing. Reported are roughly 43,000 clones; the ten largest clones contain under 1.3%. Sequencing was done on a sample of PBMCs. The origin of the receptors is a woman aged 40 to 50 in good health and CMV-seronegative. CDR3s include the opening cysteine and the closing phenylalanine or tryptophan. A D gene is named only where the DNA matches it firmly.

>TRBV7-3|NA|TRBJ2-3
CASSPTGTGGTDTQYF
TGTGCCAGCAGCCCGACAGGGACGGGGGGCACAGATACGCAGTATTTT
>TRBV6-6|NA|TRBJ1-1
CASSVSGTPNTEDFF
TGTGCCAGCAGTGTCTCCGGGACACCGAACACTGAAGATTTCTTT
>TRBV5-4|NA|TRBJ2-3
CASSLEAQRASTDTQYF
TGTGCCAGCAGCTTGGAGGCCCAGCGGGCTAGCACAGATACGCAGTATTTT
>TRBV20-1|NA|TRBJ1-1
CSRVDTEAFF
TGCAGCAGGGTGGACACTGAAGCTTTCTTT
>TRBV28|TRBD1|TRBJ1-2
CASSSTGGDFGYTF
TGTGCCAGCAGTTCGACAGGGGGCGATTTTGGCTACACCTTC
>TRBV7-6|NA|TRBJ2-7
CASSLFSEAEQYF
TGTGCCAGCAGCTTATTTTCGGAGGCCGAGCAGTACTTC
>TRBV28|NA|TRBJ1-1
CASSLLRGANTEAFF
TGTGCCAGCAGTTTATTACGGGGAGCGAACACTGAAGCTTTCTTT
>TRBV16|NA|TRBJ1-3
CASSQSALLYSGNTIYF
TGTGCCAGCAGCCAATCGGCCCTCCTGTACTCTGGAAACACCATATATTTT
>TRBV18|TRBD1|TRBJ1-5
CASSPTDRVRDQPQHF
TGTGCCAGCTCACCAACGGACAGGGTTCGAGATCAGCCCCAGCATTTT
>TRBV7-2|NA|TRBJ2-1
CASSIHEQFF
TGTGCCAGCAGTATCCATGAGCAGTTCTTC
>TRBV5-1|NA|TRBJ1-1
CASSLDSLNTEAFF
TGCGCCAGCAGCTTGGATAGTTTGAACACTGAAGCTTTCTTT
>TRBV12-5|TRBD2|TRBJ2-1
CASGTSGSRDEQFF
TGTGCTAGTGGGACTAGCGGGAGTAGGGATGAGCAGTTCTTC
>TRBV5-1|NA|TRBJ2-7
CASRPGGDAYEQYF
TGCGCCAGCAGACCCGGGGGAGATGCCTACGAGCAGTACTTC
>TRBV30|NA|TRBJ2-6
CAWSSWAGGTSGANALTF
TGTGCCTGGAGTTCATGGGCAGGGGGGACCTCTGGGGCCAACGCCCTGACTTTC
>TRBV7-9|NA|TRBJ1-3
CASSHFTQDGNTIYF
TGTGCCAGCAGCCATTTCACCCAGGATGGAAACACCATATATTTT
>TRBV5-1|TRBD2|TRBJ2-3
CASSSGPGAGNTQYF
TGCGCCAGCAGCTCAGGGCCGGGAGCGGGGAATACGCAGTATTTT
>TRBV4-2|TRBD1|TRBJ1-5
CASSQEWGQGGQPQHF
TGTGCCAGCAGCCAAGAATGGGGACAGGGTGGCCAGCCCCAGCATTTT
>TRBV5-6|TRBD2|TRBJ2-1
CASIQRLANEQFF
TGTGCCAGCATCCAGAGACTAGCGAATGAGCAGTTCTTC
>TRBV4-2|NA|TRBJ2-3
CASSQARDGDKQYF
TGTGCCAGCAGCCAAGCCAGGGATGGAGATAAGCAGTATTTT
>TRBV2|NA|TRBJ1-5
CASSEWPGRQPQHF
TGTGCCAGCAGTGAATGGCCCGGCAGGCAGCCCCAGCATTTT
>TRBV9|TRBD1|TRBJ2-1
CASSRSGTVYNEQFF
TGTGCCAGCAGCCGTTCCGGGACAGTTTACAATGAGCAGTTCTTC
>TRBV27|TRBD2|TRBJ2-6
CASSERGAGANVLTF
TGTGCCAGCAGTGAGCGGGGCGCTGGGGCCAACGTCCTGACTTTC